This T cell receptor beta chain is drawn from a study of regulatory T cells in long-lasting Graves disease. Time point defined: persistent/refractory GD, antithyroid drugs over 5 years with positive TRAb. RNA from PBMCs was the source of the TCR library. V was shortened by 5 bases and J by 0 bases, with 8 bases between the two germline ends. CDR3 length equals 13 residues. To make TCR beta libraries, researchers used iRepertoire HTBI primers and Arm-PCR of CDR3 regions. MiXCR, applied by TCRdb to the multiplex PCR reads, yields one record per CDR3 protein. The sample yields over 450,000 distinct CDR3 sequences, 20% to 25% seen once. Ten or more counts support this clonotype.

The input for sequencing was peripheral blood mononuclear cells (PBMCs), taken when the disease was refractory, from a patient treated with antithyroid drugs. The sequence was collected from a female donor with Graves disease. V is TRBV12-3 or TRBV12-4 and J is TRBJ2-7; D unresolved. The CDR3 is CASSRQISYEQYF. The CDR3 nucleotides read TGTGCCAGCAGTCGTCAGATCTCCTACGAGCAGTACTTC.